These 23 T cell receptor beta chains came from one sample sequenced in a study of cytomegalovirus exposure and HLA in healthy donors. Sequenced by immunoSEQ multiplex PCR; TCRdb stores in-frame clones only, minus some. Among about 56,000 clones listed, 93% were seen once. The sequenced sample was PBMCs. These receptors originate from a woman under 30 in good health and CMV-seropositive.

The chain has TRBV30 and TRBJ1-6; D might be TRBD1 (6 bases). The CDR3 contains 14 residues. V dropped 8 bases and J dropped 7 bases, with 18 bases sitting between them. CDR1 and CDR2 from the germline V gene are GTSNPN and SVGIG (reference sequence). CDR3 coding DNA: TGTGCCCGATCTGGATTGCAGGGGAATTCACCCCTCCACTTT. Translation gives CARSGLQGNSPLHF.

This chain uses TRBV5-1 with TRBJ2-3, with D hard to call. The CDR3 contains 12 residues. The germline V gene has CDR1 SGHRS and CDR2 YFSETQ. Trimming pared 0 bases from V and 4 bases from J, leaving 3 bases between. The CDR3 nucleotides read TGCGCCAGCAGCTTGGCCTCAGATACGCAGTATTTT. Amino acids: CASSLASDTQYF.

The genes are TRBV2 and TRBJ2-5; 10 bases are a match to TRBD2. Germline CDR1 SNHLY, CDR2 FYNNEI. J lost 4 bases, V lost 6 bases, and 8 bases had no gene match. The CDR3 covers 15 residues. CDR3 nucleotides: TGTGCCAGCAGGTGGGAACTAGCGGGGCGAGAGACCCAGTACTTC. This translates into CASRWELAGRETQYF.

This chain connects TRBV5-4 to TRBJ1-6; weak D call: TRBD1 (6 bases). Germline V gives CDR1 SGHNT, CDR2 YYREEE (reference sequence). The CDR3 runs to 15 residues. V was pared by 0 bases and J by 8 bases, with 12 bases between. CDR3 in amino acids: CASSLGRGLHSPLHF. DNA of the CDR3: TGTGCCAGCAGCTTGGGCAGGGGATTACATTCACCCCTCCACTTT.

The chain links TRBV29-1 to TRBJ2-7; D gene ambiguous. CDR3 length: 11 amino acids. In germline, CDR1 is SQVTM, CDR2 ANQGSEA. V was trimmed by 4 bases and J by 4 bases, leaving 8 bases between them. The CDR3 here is CSVVVKYEQYF. DNA for the CDR3: TGCAGCGTTGTTGTCAAATACGAGCAGTACTTC.

The chain uses TRBV27 and TRBJ2-3; 11 nucleotides line up with TRBD2. The CDR3 runs 23 residues. J was trimmed by 4 bases and V by 4 bases; bases with no gene match: 28. Germline V gene data show CDR1 as MNHEY and CDR2 as SMNVEV (reference sequence). The CDR3 DNA reads TGTGCCAGCAGTTCCCTAACCGGTTGGGTAGCGGGGGGGAATAGTATTGGATCAGATACGCAGTATTTT. It is translated as CASSSLTGWVAGGNSIGSDTQYF.

Only one count was recorded for this clone. The CDR3 is CASSLGTGDIQYF. The CDR3 nucleotides read TGCGCCAGCAGCCTCGGGACAGGGGACATTCAGTACTTC. This chain connects TRBV4-3 to TRBJ2-4; 10 bases fit TRBD1. This CDR3 is built from 13 residues. The trim removed 4 bases at V and 8 bases at J, leaving 2 bases unmatched. Germline V CDR1 and CDR2: LGHNA, YSLEER.

J is TRBJ1-4 and V is TRBV5-1; D is perhaps TRBD1 (6 bases). V lost 4 bases to trimming and J lost 3 bases, with 10 bases between them. The CDR3 is made up of 14 amino acids. CDR1 and CDR2 from the germline V gene are SGHRS and YFSETQ. CDR3 sequence reads: CASSRAGANEKLFF. The DNA of the CDR3 is TGCGCCAGCAGCCGGGCAGGGGCTAATGAAAAACTGTTTTTT.

The chain recombines TRBV19 with TRBJ2-5, with 7 bases matching TRBD1. Trimming took 6 bases from V and 2 from J; bases not matched to a gene: 3. The CDR3 has 13 residues. From germline, CDR1 is LNHDA and CDR2 SQIVND (reference sequence). This chain's CDR3 is CASSRGQQETQYF. The CDR3 DNA is TGTGCCAGTAGCCGGGGACAGCAAGAGACCCAGTACTTC.

The chain uses TRBV4-3 and TRBJ2-1; D is undetermined. Trimming left V 0 bases short and J 3 bases short, with 6 bases between. CDR1 is LGHNA, CDR2 YSLEER, per germline. The CDR3 is 14 residues long. The CDR3 loop is CASSQEYGYNEQFF. CDR3 nucleotides: TGCGCCAGCAGCCAAGAGTACGGCTACAATGAGCAGTTCTTC.

The V call is TRBV19, the J call TRBJ1-1, with 8 bases identical to TRBD1. The ends lost 6 bases at V and 6 bases at J; junction bases unmatched: 12. Germline assignment: CDR1 LNHDA and CDR2 SQIVND (reference sequence). The CDR3 totals 15 residues. The CDR3 is CASSPGQAIGAEAFF. The DNA of the CDR3 is TGTGCCAGTAGCCCGGGACAGGCTATCGGGGCTGAAGCTTTCTTT. Looking up the rest from reference TRBV19 and TRBJ1-1 gives the full variable domain: DGGITQSPKYLFRKEGQNVTLSCEQNLNHDAMYWYRQDPGQGLRLIYYSQIVNDFQKGDIAEGYSVSREKKESFPLTVTSAQKNPTAFYLCASSPGQAIGAEAFFGQGTRLTVV.

This chain joins TRBV10-2 and TRBJ1-1; TRBD1 aligns across 7 bases. Germline V gene data show CDR1 as WSHSY and CDR2 as SAAADI. CDR3 length equals 12 residues. V dropped 7 bases and J dropped 8; count of bases not matched to a gene: 7. The CDR3 here is CASNDRVGEAFF. CDR3 coding DNA: TGCGCCAGCAACGACAGGGTCGGGGAAGCTTTCTTT.

This chain links TRBV27 with TRBJ2-7, with D tentatively TRBD2 (6 bases). The V end was cut by 7 bases, the J end by 2 bases, with 15 bases between. CDR3 length equals 14 residues. CDR1 and CDR2 from the germline V gene are MNHEY and SMNVEV (reference sequence). The CDR3 bases are TGTGCCAGCAACGACGGAGGGAGCCCCTACGAGCAGTACTTC. Amino acid sequence: CASNDGGSPYEQYF.

The genes are TRBV15 and TRBJ2-1, with D perhaps TRBD2 (6 bases). Trimming stripped 0 bases from V and 7 bases from J, with 13 bases between. CDR1 and CDR2 (germline): LNHNV, YYDKDF (reference sequence). This CDR3 comprises 15 residues. The CDR3 nucleotides read TGTGCCACCAGCAGAGATCCGCAGGGAGGTAATGAGCAGTTCTTC. Translated, it gives CATSRDPQGGNEQFF. Variable domain in full (rest from reference TRBV15 and TRBJ2-1): DAMVIQNPRYQVTQFGKPVTLSCSQTLNHNVMYWYQQKSSQAPKLLFHYYDKDFNNEADTPDNFQSRRPNTSFCFLDIRSPGLGDTAMYLCATSRDPQGGNEQFFGPGTRLTVL.

The chain couples TRBV9 to TRBJ1-2; 9 nucleotides agree with TRBD1. Germline trimming cut 0 bases from V and 7 bases from J; bases unmatched to any gene: 7. Germline CDR1 SGDLS, CDR2 YYNGEE. The CDR3 has 15 residues. CDR3 in DNA: TGTGCCAGCAGCGTAGATGGGACAGGGCTAGGTGGCTACACCTTC. Its protein is CASSVDGTGLGGYTF.

The genes are TRBV4-1 and TRBJ2-1; D is perhaps TRBD2 (7 bases). V was cut by 3 bases and J by 0 bases, with 18 bases left in between. Looked up from germline, CDR1 is MGHRA and CDR2 is YSYEKL. This CDR3 contains 18 residues. The CDR3 bases are TGCGCCAGCAGCCATCCACCGGCGGGGGCCTTCTCCTACAATGAGCAGTTCTTC. This sequence encodes CASSHPPAGAFSYNEQFF.

V gene TRBV27 combines with J gene TRBJ2-7, with D perhaps TRBD1 (5 bases). The germline gives CDR1 MNHEY, CDR2 SMNVEV (reference sequence). The CDR3 runs to 15 residues. The ends were cut back, 0 bases at V and 2 bases at J, with 11 bases in the middle. CDR3 residues: CASSLSTGNTYEQYF. For the CDR3, the DNA is TGTGCCAGCAGTTTATCCACAGGTAATACCTACGAGCAGTACTTC.

The chain employs TRBV28 and TRBJ1-6, with a possible D match to TRBD1 (6 bases). The V gene's germline CDR1 is MDHEN and CDR2 SYDVKM. This CDR3 is 15 amino acids long. The V end lost 1 base, the J end lost 5 bases, and 9 bases lay between the germline ends. The CDR3, as DNA: TGTGCCAGCAGTTTATTGGACAGAGATAATTCACCCCTCCACTTT. This translates into CASSLLDRDNSPLHF.

J is TRBJ1-2 and V is TRBV25-1, with a tentative D call TRBD1 (6 bases). The germline V gene encodes CDR1 MGHDK and CDR2 SYGVNS. The CDR3 is 15 residues long. V was cut by 1 base and J by 0 bases, with 9 bases left in between. The CDR3 bases are TGTGCCAGCAGTGAATCGCAGGGGACTAACTATGGCTACACCTTC. This gives the protein CASSESQGTNYGYTF.

J is TRBJ2-1 and V is TRBV5-5, with 8 bases fitting TRBD1. Looked up from germline, CDR1 is SGHKS and CDR2 is YYEKEE (reference sequence). Germline trimming cut 4 bases from V and 4 bases from J; bases unmatched to any gene: 10. The length of the CDR3 is 16 residues. The CDR3 sequence is CASSPNTGQGYNEQFF. In DNA form, the CDR3 reads TGTGCCAGCAGCCCGAATACAGGACAGGGATACAATGAGCAGTTCTTC. The full variable domain, completed using reference TRBV5-5 and TRBJ2-1, is DAGVTQSPTHLIKTRGQQVTLRCSPISGHKSVSWYQQVLGQGPQFIFQYYEKEERGRGNFPDRFSARQFPNYSSELNVNALLLGDSALYLCASSPNTGQGYNEQFFGPGTRLTVL.

This chain connects TRBV4-3 to TRBJ2-7; the D is unclear. The CDR3 has 14 residues. The germline V gene has CDR1 LGHNA and CDR2 YSLEER. Trimming took off 1 base at V and 7 bases at J, with 14 bases between the two ends. In DNA form, the CDR3 reads TGCGCCAGCAGCCAAGGCGACCTTCTCGGGGAGCAGTACTTC. The encoded protein is CASSQGDLLGEQYF.

V gene TRBV10-1 combines with J gene TRBJ2-7; TRBD2 might be the D (5 bases). Trimming left V 3 bases short and J 2 bases short, with 14 bases between. The CDR3 is made up of 15 amino acids. Germline V gene lookup returns CDR1 WNHNN and CDR2 SYGVQD (reference sequence). This CDR3 is CASSDTPGKPYEQYF. CDR3 sequence (DNA): TGCGCCAGCAGTGACACACCCGGGAAGCCCTACGAGCAGTACTTC.

The table lists this clone with a count of one. The chain joins TRBV29-1 to TRBJ1-2, with a tentative D call TRBD1 (5 bases). This CDR3 contains 11 residues. Germline CDR1 is SQVTM and CDR2 is ANQGSEA. CDR3 loop: CSLSTDYGYTF. CDR3 in DNA: TGCAGTCTCTCGACAGACTATGGCTACACCTTC.